The TCR beta chain under discussion was sequenced for a study of blood T cell repertoires in COVID-19. For the study at large: Collection of acute and convalescent COVID-19 samples took place in the United States, Italy and Spain. PBMCs, B-cell-depleted T cells, or T cells provided the cDNA or gDNA that made up the material.

As processed by the authors: Amplified reference gene primers provided the basis for estimating nucleated cell counts. TCRdb's table, derived via immunoSEQ multiplex PCR, lists solely in-frame clones and lacks some. V, J and clone size were drawn from that table, and D and trimming were deduced from the DNA. The top ten clones hold more than 7% of a sample with approximately 70,000 clones, 91% of them seen once. The CDR3 extends over 11 amino acids. The V gene's germline CDR1 is MNHEY and CDR2 SVGEGT. Trimming stripped 5 bases from V and 10 bases from J, with 11 bases between. The rearrangement joins TRBV6-2 or TRBV6-3 to TRBJ1-1, with D possibly matching TRBD1 (5 bases). The source is a human donor in a cohort sampled during active COVID-19. The sample comprised peripheral blood. The DNA for the CDR3 is TGTGCCAGCAGTGTGGACACGTTAGCTTTCTTT. Translation: CASSVDTLAFF.